Shown below are 10 T cell receptor beta chains from a single sample sequenced in a study of metastatic and nonmetastatic thyroid tumors. No treatment had been given to any patient before thyroid surgery. TCRdb re-processed the PCR reads through MiXCR. Among about 15,000 clones listed, about 32% were seen once. The sequenced sample consisted of tumor tissue. The receptor source for this set is a male donor with papillary thyroid cancer or a benign thyroid nodule (not recorded which). Some clones in this sample may be carry-over from other donors' samples.

The chain couples TRBV11-2 to TRBJ2-5, with D perhaps TRBD2 (5 bases). Germline loops: CDR1 SGHAT, CDR2 FQNNGV. V was cut by 5 bases and J by 2 bases, with 18 bases left in between. The CDR3 extends over 16 amino acids. The CDR3 region is CASSLGVSSLQETQYF. CDR3 nucleotide sequence: TGTGCCAGCAGCCTGGGAGTTTCCTCGCTTCAAGAGACCCAGTACTTC.

This clone showed up many times. The rearrangement uses TRBV20-1 and TRBJ2-1, with D tentatively TRBD2 (7 bases). V was cut by 1 base and J by 4 bases, with 17 bases left in between. This CDR3 contains 16 residues. The V gene's germline CDR1 is DFQATT and CDR2 SNEGSKA (reference sequence). CDR3 region: CSARGSRGAGYNEQFF. CDR3 DNA: TGCAGTGCTAGAGGGTCCCGGGGGGCAGGATACAATGAGCAGTTCTTC.

In this sample, this clone turned up many times. The chain is built from TRBV12-3 or TRBV12-4 and TRBJ1-1; no definite D call. The CDR3 is 12 amino acids. The V gene lost 5 bases and the J gene lost 8 bases, with 12 bases spanning the gap. Here the CDR3 DNA reads TGTGCCAGCAGTCCCCCAAATACCGAAGCTTTCTTT. Its protein product is CASSPPNTEAFF.

This clone was found many times. A much more abundant neighbour one base away suggests this may be a read error. The chain couples TRBV12-3 or TRBV12-4 to TRBJ1-2; D gene unclear. The CDR3 consists of 12 residues. The CDR3 loop is CAISSSADGYTF. The CDR3 DNA reads as TGTGCCATCAGTTCGAGCGCCGATGGCTACACCTTC.

By share, this clone ranks as medium-sized. The J gene is TRBJ1-5, the V gene TRBV2; D is uncertain. V was clipped by 2 bases and J by 4 bases, with 15 bases between them. The CDR3 loop spans 16 amino acids. Germline CDR1 and CDR2: SNHLY and FYNNEI. CDR3 amino acids: CASSELRRAANQPQHF. CDR3 DNA: TGTGCCAGCAGTGAATTGAGGAGGGCCGCGAATCAGCCCCAGCATTTT.

This clone is medium-sized. The gene calls are TRBV19 and TRBJ1-1; TRBD1 matches 9 bases. The length of the CDR3 is 14 residues. The germline V gene encodes CDR1 LNHDA and CDR2 SQIVND (reference sequence). The V and J ends lost 7 bases and 1 base, in that order; junction bases with no gene match: 4. The CDR3 reads CASTRQGGNTEAFF. In nucleotides, the CDR3 is TGTGCCAGTACCAGACAGGGGGGGAACACTGAAGCTTTCTTT.

DNA for the CDR3: TGTGCCAGCAGCCAGGCCGACGGGGAGCTGTTTTTT. Translating gives CASSQADGELFF. The chain couples TRBV3-1 to TRBJ2-2; the D is unclear. Trimming pared 3 bases from V and 7 bases from J, leaving 6 bases between. Germline V gene lookup returns CDR1 LGHDT and CDR2 YNNKEL (reference sequence). CDR3 length: 12 amino acids.

This chain joins TRBV19 and TRBJ2-2, with D tentatively TRBD1 (6 bases). CDR3 length equals 13 residues. V dropped 5 bases and J dropped 6 bases, with 10 bases sitting between them. From germline, CDR1 is LNHDA and CDR2 SQIVND (reference sequence). The CDR3 protein is CASSQGSSGELFF. CDR3 nucleotides: TGTGCCAGTAGTCAGGGGAGCTCCGGGGAGCTGTTTTTT.

This clone is medium-sized within its sample. This chain connects TRBV6-1 to TRBJ1-1; D remains unclear. From germline, CDR1 is MNHNS and CDR2 SASEGT. Between the trimmed V and J ends, which lost 1 base and 0 bases, there was a span of 3 bases. This CDR3 is 13 amino acids long. For the CDR3, the DNA is TGTGCCAGCAGTGAAGTAGTGAACACTGAAGCTTTCTTT. Its protein is CASSEVVNTEAFF.

This chain's CDR3 is CASSLAFYSSSYEQYF. The CDR3 nucleotides read TGTGCCAGCAGCTTAGCCTTTTACTCTAGCTCCTACGAGCAGTACTTC. V and J are TRBV7-6 and TRBJ2-7; unclear D gene. V lost 0 bases, J lost 0 bases, and 12 bases lay in between. The CDR3 is 16 residues long. Germline CDR1 and CDR2: SGHVS and FNYEAQ.